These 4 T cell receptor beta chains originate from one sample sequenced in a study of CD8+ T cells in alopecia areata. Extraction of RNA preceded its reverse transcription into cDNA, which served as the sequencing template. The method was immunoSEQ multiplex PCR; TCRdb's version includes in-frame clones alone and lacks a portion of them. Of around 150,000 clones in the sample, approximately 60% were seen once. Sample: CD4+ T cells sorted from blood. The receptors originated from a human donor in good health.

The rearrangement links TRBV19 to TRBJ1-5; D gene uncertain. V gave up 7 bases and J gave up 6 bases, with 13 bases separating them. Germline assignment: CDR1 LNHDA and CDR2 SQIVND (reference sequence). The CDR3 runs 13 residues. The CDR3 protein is CASKGALGQPQHF. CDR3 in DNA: TGTGCCAGTAAGGGTGCGCTGGGTCAGCCCCAGCATTTT.

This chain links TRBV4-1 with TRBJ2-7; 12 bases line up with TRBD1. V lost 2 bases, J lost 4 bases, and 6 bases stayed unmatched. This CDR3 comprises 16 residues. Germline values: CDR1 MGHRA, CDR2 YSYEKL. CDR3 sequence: CASSQYRDRGRYEQYF. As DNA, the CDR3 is TGCGCCAGCAGCCAATACCGGGACAGGGGGCGGTACGAGCAGTACTTC.

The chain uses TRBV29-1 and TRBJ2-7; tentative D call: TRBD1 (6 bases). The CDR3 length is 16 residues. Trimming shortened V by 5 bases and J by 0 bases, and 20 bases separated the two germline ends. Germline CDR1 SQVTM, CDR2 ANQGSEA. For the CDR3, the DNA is TGCAGCGTTAAAGGGGGTCCAGGGACCCGCTCCTACGAGCAGTACTTC. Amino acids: CSVKGGPGTRSYEQYF.

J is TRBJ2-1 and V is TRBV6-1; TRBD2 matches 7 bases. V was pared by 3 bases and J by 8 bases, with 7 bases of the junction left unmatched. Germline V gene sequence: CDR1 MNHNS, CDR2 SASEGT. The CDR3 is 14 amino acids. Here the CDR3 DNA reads TGTGCCAGCAGTGACGGCGGGAGTGTCGATGAGCAGTTCTTC. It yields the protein CASSDGGSVDEQFF.